What follows are 9 T cell receptor beta chains derived from one specimen sequenced in a study of cytomegalovirus exposure and HLA in healthy donors. The PCR ran on 60 Vbeta and 13 Jbeta primers. This table comes from immunoSEQ multiplex PCR, and its TCRdb copy is limited to in-frame clones, with some not included. This table holds some 100,000 clones, 84% found once. Sequenced material: PBMCs. These receptors came from a woman younger than 30 in good health and CMV-seronegative.

V usage is TRBV11-2 and J usage is TRBJ1-4; tentatively, D is TRBD1 (5 bases). Germline values: CDR1 SGHAT, CDR2 FQNNGV. This CDR3 contains 14 residues. Trimming pared 6 bases from V and 0 bases from J, leaving 8 bases between. The CDR3 bases are TGTGCCAGCAGAGGGGTTGCAACTAATGAAAAACTGTTTTTT. Residues: CASRGVATNEKLFF. Based on the CDR3 plus reference TRBV11-2 and TRBJ1-4, the full variable domain is EAGVAQSPRYKIIEKRQSVAFWCNPISGHATLYWYQQILGQGPKLLIQFQNNGVVDDSQLPKDRFSAERLKGVDSTLKIQPAKLEDSAVYLCASRGVATNEKLFFGSGTQLSVL.

The sample holds a few counts of this clone. The genes are TRBV4-3 and TRBJ1-1; D gene unclear. V lost 0 bases and J lost 1, with 9 bases in between. Germline V gene lookup returns CDR1 LGHNA and CDR2 YSLEER. CDR3 length equals 15 residues. The CDR3 region has the DNA TGCGCCAGCAGCCAAGAGATTGAACAGAACACTGAAGCTTTCTTT. Residues: CASSQEIEQNTEAFF.

This clone was counted once. The chain uses TRBV30 and TRBJ2-1, with D perhaps matching TRBD1 (5 bases). The CDR3 contains 13 residues. Trimming shortened V by 8 bases and J by 12 bases, and 23 bases separated the two germline ends. Germline loops: CDR1 GTSNPN, CDR2 SVGIG (reference sequence). The DNA for the CDR3 is TGTGCCCAACAGGTTGTATCCAATGATGGGCAGTTCTTC. It translates to CAQQVVSNDGQFF. Supplemented by reference TRBV30 and TRBJ2-1, the full variable domain reads SQTIHQWPATLVQPVGSPLSLECTVEGTSNPNLYWYRQAAGRGLQLLFYSVGIGQISSEVPQNLSASRPQDRQFILSSKKLLLSDSGFYLCAQQVVSNDGQFFGPGTRLTVL.

The V and J genes are TRBV6-8 and TRBJ2-1, with 11 nucleotides matching TRBD2. The CDR3 loop spans 19 amino acids. With 6 bases clipped from V and 2 bases from J, the junction kept 15 bases outside the gene matches. CDR1 is MNHGY, CDR2 SAAAGT, per germline. For the CDR3, the DNA is TGTGCCAGCAGACCTCTAGCGGGAGGAGCTCGCTCGCCCTACAATGAGCAGTTCTTC. Its protein is CASRPLAGGARSPYNEQFF.

The V gene is TRBV28, the J gene TRBJ2-7; 8 bases agree with TRBD2. The CDR3 totals 14 residues. V gave up 6 bases and J gave up 5 bases; unmatched junction bases: 9. CDR1 and CDR2 (germline): MDHEN, SYDVKM. The CDR3 coding sequence is TGTGCCAGCAGACCCTCGGGGGGGGGTGACGAGCAGTACTTC. It specifies CASRPSGGGDEQYF.

The V and J genes are TRBV7-9 and TRBJ2-7, with 9 bases lining up with TRBD1. Germline values: CDR1 SEHNR, CDR2 FQNEAQ (reference sequence). The V segment lost 4 bases and the J segment 4 bases; nucleotides outside the gene matches: 5. The CDR3 runs 14 residues. This CDR3 is CASSSTGGWYEQYF. The CDR3, as DNA: TGTGCCAGCAGCTCGACAGGGGGTTGGTACGAGCAGTACTTC.

This chain connects TRBV29-1 to TRBJ1-5; D might be TRBD1 (6 bases). The CDR3 runs to 18 residues. From germline, CDR1 is SQVTM and CDR2 ANQGSEA. Trimming took 0 bases from V and 3 from J, leaving 21 bases between them. The CDR3 here is CSVEDQSRGRGHNQPQHF. CDR3 nucleotide sequence: TGCAGCGTTGAAGATCAATCCCGTGGCAGGGGACACAATCAGCCCCAGCATTTT.

The CDR3 region is CASSPQLKPGGSNEQFF. The CDR3 DNA reads TGTGCCAGCTCACCCCAGTTGAAACCGGGAGGGAGTAATGAGCAGTTCTTC. This chain connects TRBV18 to TRBJ2-1, with 8 bases fitting TRBD2. Per the germline V gene, CDR1 is KGHSH and CDR2 is LQKENI. V dropped 3 bases and J dropped 7; count of bases not matched to a gene: 14. The CDR3 consists of 17 residues. Combining the CDR3 with reference TRBV18 and TRBJ2-1 gives the whole variable domain NAGVMQNPRHLVRRRGQEARLRCSPMKGHSHVYWYRQLPEEGLKFMVYLQKENIIDESGMPKERFSAEFPKEGPSILRIQQVVRGDSAAYFCASSPQLKPGGSNEQFFGPGTRLTVL.

This chain joins TRBV27 and TRBJ2-7; TRBD2 aligns across 7 bases. This CDR3 spans 14 amino acids. The J segment lost 1 base and the V segment lost 2 bases, leaving 2 bases of the junction unmatched. Germline loops: CDR1 MNHEY, CDR2 SMNVEV (reference sequence). CDR3 DNA sequence: TGTGCCAGCAGTTTAAGGACTAGATCCTACGAGCAGTACTTC. Translation: CASSLRTRSYEQYF.